This record concerns one T cell receptor (beta chain) sequence. Using unique molecular identifiers, the investigators prepared the TCRbeta library. Using its own MiXCR run on the PCR reads, TCRdb lists one record per CDR3 protein. The table has hundreds of thousands of distinct CDR3 sequences, around 20% seen once. The sample is drawn from a study of T-cell reconstitution after alpha-beta-depleted transplantation in children. The CDR3 extends over 15 amino acids. The germline V gene has CDR1 SGHTA and CDR2 FQGTGA. V lost 5 bases, J lost 3 bases, and 7 bases stayed unmatched. The source of this sequence is a human donor who donated a stem cell graft to a child with acute lymphoblastic leukemia. The rearrangement links TRBV7-3 to TRBJ2-1; 7 bases line up with TRBD2. This specimen consisted of PBMCs from the stem cell graft donor, obtained from the stem cell graft. CDR3 region: CASSISGNRYNEQFF. The CDR3 DNA reads TGTGCCAGCAGCATAAGCGGGAACCGCTACAATGAGCAGTTCTTC.